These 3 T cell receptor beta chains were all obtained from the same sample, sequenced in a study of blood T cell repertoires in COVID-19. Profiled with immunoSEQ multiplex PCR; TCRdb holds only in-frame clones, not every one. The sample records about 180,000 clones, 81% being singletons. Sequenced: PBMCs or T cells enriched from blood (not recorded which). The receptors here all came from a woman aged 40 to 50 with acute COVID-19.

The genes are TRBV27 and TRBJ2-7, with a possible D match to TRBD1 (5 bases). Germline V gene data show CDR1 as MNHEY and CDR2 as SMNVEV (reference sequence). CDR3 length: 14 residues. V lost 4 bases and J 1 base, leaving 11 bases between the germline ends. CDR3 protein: CASSWQGPSYEQYF. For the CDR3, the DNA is TGTGCCAGCAGTTGGCAGGGCCCGTCCTACGAGCAGTACTTC.

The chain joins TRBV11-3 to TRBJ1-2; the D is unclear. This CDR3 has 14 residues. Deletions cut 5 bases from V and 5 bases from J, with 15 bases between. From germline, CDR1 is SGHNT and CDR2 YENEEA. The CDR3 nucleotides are TGTGCCAGCAGCGACGGGAACACACGATATGGCTACACCTTC. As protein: CASSDGNTRYGYTF.

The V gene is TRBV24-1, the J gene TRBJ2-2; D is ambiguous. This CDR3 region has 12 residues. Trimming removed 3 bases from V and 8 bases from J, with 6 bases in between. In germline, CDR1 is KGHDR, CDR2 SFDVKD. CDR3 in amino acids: CATSDEWGELFF. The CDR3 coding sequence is TGTGCCACCAGTGATGAGTGGGGGGAGCTGTTTTTT.